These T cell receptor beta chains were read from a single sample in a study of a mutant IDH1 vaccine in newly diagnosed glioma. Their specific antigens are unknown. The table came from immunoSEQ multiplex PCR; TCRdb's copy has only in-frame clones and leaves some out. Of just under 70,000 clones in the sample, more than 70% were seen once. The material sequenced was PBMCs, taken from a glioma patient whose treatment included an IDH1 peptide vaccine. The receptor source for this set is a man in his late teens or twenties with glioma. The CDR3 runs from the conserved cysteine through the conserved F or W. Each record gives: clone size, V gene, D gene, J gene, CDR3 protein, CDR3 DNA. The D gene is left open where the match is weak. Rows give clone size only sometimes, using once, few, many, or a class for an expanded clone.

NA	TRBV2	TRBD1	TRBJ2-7	CASSERTGGAYEQYF	TGTGCCAGCAGTGAAAGGACAGGGGGGGCCTACGAGCAGTACTTC
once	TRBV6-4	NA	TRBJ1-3	CANKKKGNGNTIYF	TGTGCCAATAAGAAAAAGGGGAATGGAAACACCATATATTTT
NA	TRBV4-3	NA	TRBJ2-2	CASSQDFKGTGELFF	TGCGCCAGCAGCCAAGATTTTAAGGGTACCGGGGAGCTGTTTTTT
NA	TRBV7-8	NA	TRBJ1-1	CASSLNAAVTEAFF	TGTGCCAGCAGCTTGAACGCGGCGGTAACTGAAGCTTTCTTT
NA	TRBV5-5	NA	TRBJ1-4	CASSLGFYNEKLFF	TGTGCCAGCAGCTTGGGGTTCTATAATGAAAAACTGTTTTTT
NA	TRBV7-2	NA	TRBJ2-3	CASSSVTAGREGPTDTQYF	TGTGCCAGCAGCTCAGTCACAGCCGGGCGAGAGGGCCCCACAGATACGCAGTATTTT
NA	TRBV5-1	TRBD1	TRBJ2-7	CASSFRDRGEQYF	TGCGCCAGCAGCTTCCGGGACAGGGGCGAGCAGTACTTC
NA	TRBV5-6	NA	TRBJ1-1	CASSRDGTAFF	TGTGCCAGCAGTCGCGACGGGACGGCTTTCTTT
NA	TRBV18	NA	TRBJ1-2	CASSSTGSANYGYTF	TGTGCCAGCTCATCCACAGGGTCGGCTAACTATGGCTACACCTTC
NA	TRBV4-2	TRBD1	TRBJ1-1	CASSPYRGRFTEAFF	TGTGCCAGCAGCCCTTACAGGGGGCGCTTCACTGAAGCTTTCTTT
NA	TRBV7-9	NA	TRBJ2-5	CASRPRGGETQYF	TGTGCCAGCCGCCCGAGGGGGGGAGAGACCCAGTACTTC
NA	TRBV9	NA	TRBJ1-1	CASSRDRRSPEAFF	TGTGCCAGCAGTCGAGACAGGCGGTCCCCGGAAGCTTTCTTT
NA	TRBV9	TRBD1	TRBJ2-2	CASSSGQGAQYGELFF	TGTGCCAGCAGTAGTGGACAGGGGGCCCAATACGGGGAGCTGTTTTTT
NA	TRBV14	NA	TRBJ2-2	CASSSAGTRNTGELFF	TGTGCCAGCAGCTCAGCCGGGACGAGGAACACCGGGGAGCTGTTTTTT
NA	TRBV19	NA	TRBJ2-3	CASQPTGYRTDTQYF	TGTGCCAGTCAACCTACCGGGTACCGCACAGATACGCAGTATTTT
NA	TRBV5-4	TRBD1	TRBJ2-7	CASSLDRGVNEQYF	TGTGCCAGCAGCCTAGACAGGGGAGTAAACGAGCAGTACTTC
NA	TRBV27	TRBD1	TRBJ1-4	CASSLSGGFWGKLFF	TGTGCCAGCAGTTTATCAGGGGGCTTCTGGGGAAAACTGTTTTTT
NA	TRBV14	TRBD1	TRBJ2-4	CASSNVGQLNIQYF	TGTGCCAGCAGCAACGTGGGACAGCTAAACATTCAGTACTTC
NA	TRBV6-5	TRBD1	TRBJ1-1	CASSYSRTGLTEAFF	TGTGCCAGCAGTTACTCCCGGACAGGGTTGACTGAAGCTTTCTTT
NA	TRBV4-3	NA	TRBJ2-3	CASSQDLQRGTDTQYF	TGCGCCAGCAGCCAAGATCTTCAGCGGGGCACAGATACGCAGTATTTT
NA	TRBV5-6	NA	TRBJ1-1	CASSLSDRNTEAFF	TGTGCCAGCAGCTTAAGCGACAGGAACACTGAAGCTTTCTTT
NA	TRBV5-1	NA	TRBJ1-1	CASSLSGRDTEAFF	TGCGCCAGCAGCTTGTCGGGCCGGGACACTGAAGCTTTCTTT
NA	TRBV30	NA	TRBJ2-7	CALDGRTSYEQYF	TGTGCCCTGGACGGGCGCACATCCTACGAGCAGTACTTC
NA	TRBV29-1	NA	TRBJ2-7	CSARTDSAYEQYF	TGCAGCGCTCGGACAGACAGCGCCTACGAGCAGTACTTC
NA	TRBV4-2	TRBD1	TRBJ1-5	CASRRTGGLASNQPQHF	TGTGCCAGCAGGCGGACAGGGGGCTTAGCAAGCAATCAGCCCCAGCATTTT
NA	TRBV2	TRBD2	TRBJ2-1	CASNTPSGSDEEQFF	TGTGCCAGCAACACCCCTAGCGGGAGTGATGAAGAGCAGTTCTTC
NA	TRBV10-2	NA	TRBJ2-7	CASSESYGGMGNEQYF	TGCGCCAGCAGTGAGTCGTATGGCGGAATGGGTAACGAGCAGTACTTC
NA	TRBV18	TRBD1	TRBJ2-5	CASSGQGSRETQYF	TGTGCCAGCTCTGGACAGGGTAGTAGAGAGACCCAGTACTTC
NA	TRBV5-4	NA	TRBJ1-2	CASSPWQGLYGYTF	TGCGCCAGCAGCCCCTGGCAGGGACTTTATGGCTACACCTTC
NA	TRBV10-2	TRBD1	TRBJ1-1	CASSSQGFGTEAFF	TGCGCCAGCAGTTCACAGGGGTTCGGAACTGAAGCTTTCTTT
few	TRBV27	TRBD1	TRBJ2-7	CASSPDRGSTYEQYF	TGTGCCAGCAGTCCGGACAGGGGGTCGACCTACGAGCAGTACTTC
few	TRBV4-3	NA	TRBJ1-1	CASSQDGLTEAFF	TGCGCCAGCAGCCAAGATGGTTTGACTGAAGCTTTCTTT
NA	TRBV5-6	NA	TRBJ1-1	CASSSGVVMKDTEAFF	TGTGCCAGCAGCAGTGGGGTGGTAATGAAGGACACTGAAGCTTTCTTT
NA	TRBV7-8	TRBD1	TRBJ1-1	CASSPGQKTEAFF	TGTGCCAGCAGCCCGGGACAGAAGACTGAAGCTTTCTTT
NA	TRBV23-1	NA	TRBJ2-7	CASSQWGPFSYEQYF	TGCGCCAGCAGTCAATGGGGGCCCTTTTCCTACGAGCAGTACTTC
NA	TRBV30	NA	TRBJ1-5	CAWSVPAGASNQPQHF	TGTGCCTGGAGTGTACCCGCAGGCGCTAGCAATCAGCCCCAGCATTTT
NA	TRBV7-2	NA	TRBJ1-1	CASSLVSSPDTEAFF	TGTGCCAGCAGCTTAGTATCCTCCCCGGACACTGAAGCTTTCTTT
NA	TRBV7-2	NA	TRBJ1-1	CASSLAGGGVTEAFF	TGTGCCAGCAGCTTAGCAGGGGGAGGAGTCACTGAAGCTTTCTTT
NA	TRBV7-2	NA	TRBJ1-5	CASSLGGYADQPQHF	TGTGCCAGCAGCTTAGGGGGATACGCCGATCAGCCCCAGCATTTT
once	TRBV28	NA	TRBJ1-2	CASSFDTGTYGYTF	TGTGCCAGCAGTTTCGACACAGGGACCTATGGCTACACCTTC
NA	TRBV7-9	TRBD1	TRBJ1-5	CASRGQGVGQPQHF	TGTGCCAGCAGGGGACAGGGGGTTGGTCAGCCCCAGCATTTT
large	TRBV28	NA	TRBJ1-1	CASSFAEWGGPEAFF	TGTGCCAGCAGTTTTGCAGAATGGGGTGGGCCTGAAGCTTTCTTT
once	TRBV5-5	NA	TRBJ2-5	CASSLAGEGNQETQYF	TGTGCCAGCAGCTTGGCGGGTGAAGGGAACCAAGAGACCCAGTACTTC
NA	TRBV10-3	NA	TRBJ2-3	CAISGTGEKSTDTQYF	TGTGCCATCAGTGGTACTGGGGAGAAGAGTACAGATACGCAGTATTTT
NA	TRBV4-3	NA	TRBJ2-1	CASSQEHDSSYNEQFF	TGCGCCAGCAGCCAAGAACACGATAGCTCCTACAATGAGCAGTTCTTC
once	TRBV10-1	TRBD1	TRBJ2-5	CASSAHRDRDQETQYF	TGCGCCAGCAGTGCACACCGGGACAGGGACCAAGAGACCCAGTACTTC
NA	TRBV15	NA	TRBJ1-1	CATSAKTVNTEAFF	TGTGCCACCAGCGCTAAGACAGTGAACACTGAAGCTTTCTTT
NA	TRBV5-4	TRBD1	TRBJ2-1	CASSLYRDRSYNEQFF	TGTGCCAGCAGCTTGTATAGGGACAGGAGTTACAATGAGCAGTTCTTC
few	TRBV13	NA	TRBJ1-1	CASSLPGTVPNTEAFF	TGTGCCAGCAGCTTGCCCGGGACGGTACCGAACACTGAAGCTTTCTTT
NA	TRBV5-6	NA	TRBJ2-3	CASSFGTARYTDTQYF	TGTGCCAGCAGCTTCGGCACAGCAAGATACACAGATACGCAGTATTTT